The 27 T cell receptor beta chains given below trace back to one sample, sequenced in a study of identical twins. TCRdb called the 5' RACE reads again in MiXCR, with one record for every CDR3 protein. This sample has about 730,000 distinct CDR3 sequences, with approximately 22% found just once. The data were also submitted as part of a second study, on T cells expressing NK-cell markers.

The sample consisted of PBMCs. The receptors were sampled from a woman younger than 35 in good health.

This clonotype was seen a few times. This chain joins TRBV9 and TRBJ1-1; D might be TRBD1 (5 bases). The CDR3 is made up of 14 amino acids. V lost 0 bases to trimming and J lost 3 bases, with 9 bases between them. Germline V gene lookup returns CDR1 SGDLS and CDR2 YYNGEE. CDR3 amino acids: CASSVVDSYTEAFF. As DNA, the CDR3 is TGTGCCAGCAGCGTAGTAGACAGTTACACTGAAGCTTTCTTT.

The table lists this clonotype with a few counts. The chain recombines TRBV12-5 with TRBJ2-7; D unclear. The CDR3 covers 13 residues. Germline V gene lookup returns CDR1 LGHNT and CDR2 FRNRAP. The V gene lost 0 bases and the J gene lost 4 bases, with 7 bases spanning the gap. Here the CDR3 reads CASGLVGPYEQYF. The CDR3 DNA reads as TGTGCTAGTGGTTTGGTCGGACCGTACGAGCAGTACTTC.

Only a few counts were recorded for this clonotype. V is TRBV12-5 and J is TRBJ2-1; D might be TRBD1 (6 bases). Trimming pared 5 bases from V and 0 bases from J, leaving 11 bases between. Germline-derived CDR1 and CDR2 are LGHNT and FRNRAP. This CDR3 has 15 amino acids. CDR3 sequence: CASGPGVVSYNEQFF. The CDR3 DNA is TGTGCTAGTGGTCCAGGGGTAGTCTCCTACAATGAGCAGTTCTTC.

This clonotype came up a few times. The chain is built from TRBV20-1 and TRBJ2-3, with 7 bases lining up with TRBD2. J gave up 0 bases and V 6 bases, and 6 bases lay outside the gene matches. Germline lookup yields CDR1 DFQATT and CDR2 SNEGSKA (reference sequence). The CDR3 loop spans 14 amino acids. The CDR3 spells CSATPSGSTDTQYF. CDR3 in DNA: TGCAGTGCCACCCCTAGCGGTAGCACAGATACGCAGTATTTT.

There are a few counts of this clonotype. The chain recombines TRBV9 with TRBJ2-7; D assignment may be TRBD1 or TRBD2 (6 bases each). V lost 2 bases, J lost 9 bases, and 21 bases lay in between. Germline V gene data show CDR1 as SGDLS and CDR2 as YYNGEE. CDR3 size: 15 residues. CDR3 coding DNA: TGTGCCAGCAGCGTCGATCAGGGGCCAACAGCGGGGCAGTACTTC. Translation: CASSVDQGPTAGQYF.

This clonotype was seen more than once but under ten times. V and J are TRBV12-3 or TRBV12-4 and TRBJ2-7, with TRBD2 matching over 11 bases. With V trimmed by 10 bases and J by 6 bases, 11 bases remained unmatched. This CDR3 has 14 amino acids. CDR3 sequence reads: CATRVGLAGREQYF. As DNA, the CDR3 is TGTGCCACCCGTGTAGGACTAGCGGGCCGCGAGCAGTACTTC.

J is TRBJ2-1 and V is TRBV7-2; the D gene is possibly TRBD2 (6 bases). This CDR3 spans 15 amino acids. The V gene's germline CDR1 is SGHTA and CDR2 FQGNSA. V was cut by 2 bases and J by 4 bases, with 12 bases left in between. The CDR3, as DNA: TGTGCCAGCAGCTTATACGGGAGACATTACAATGAGCAGTTCTTC. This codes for CASSLYGRHYNEQFF.

The CDR3 protein is CASSLRREDNEQFF. DNA for the CDR3: TGTGCCAGCAGCTTAAGGCGGGAGGATAATGAGCAGTTCTTC. The chain couples TRBV7-9 to TRBJ2-1; 8 positions agree with TRBD2. CDR1 is SEHNR, CDR2 FQNEAQ, per germline (reference sequence). V shed 2 bases and J 7 bases; nucleotides not matched to a gene: 4. This CDR3 spans 14 amino acids.

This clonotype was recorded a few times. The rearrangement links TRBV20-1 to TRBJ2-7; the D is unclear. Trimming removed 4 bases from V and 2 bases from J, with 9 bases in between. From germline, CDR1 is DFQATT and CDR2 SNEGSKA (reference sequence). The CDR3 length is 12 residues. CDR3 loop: CSATDLTYEQYF. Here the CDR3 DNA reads TGCAGTGCTACCGACTTGACCTACGAGCAGTACTTC.

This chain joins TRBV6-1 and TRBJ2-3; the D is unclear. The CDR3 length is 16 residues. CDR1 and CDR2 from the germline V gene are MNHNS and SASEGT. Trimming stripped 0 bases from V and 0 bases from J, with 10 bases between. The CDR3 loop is CASSEALFSSTDTQYF. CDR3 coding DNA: TGTGCCAGCAGTGAAGCTCTCTTTTCTAGCACAGATACGCAGTATTTT.

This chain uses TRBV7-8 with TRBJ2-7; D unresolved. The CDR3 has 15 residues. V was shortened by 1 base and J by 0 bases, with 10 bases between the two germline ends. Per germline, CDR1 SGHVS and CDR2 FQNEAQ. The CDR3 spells CASSLGIGNSYEQYF. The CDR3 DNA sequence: TGTGCCAGCAGCTTAGGGATCGGCAACTCCTACGAGCAGTACTTC. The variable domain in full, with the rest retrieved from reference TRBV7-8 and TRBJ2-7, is GAGVSQSPRYKVAKRGQDVALRCDPISGHVSLFWYQQALGQGPEFLTYFQNEAQLDKSGLPSDRFFAERPEGSVSTLKIQRTQQEDSAVYLCASSLGIGNSYEQYFGPGTRLTVT.

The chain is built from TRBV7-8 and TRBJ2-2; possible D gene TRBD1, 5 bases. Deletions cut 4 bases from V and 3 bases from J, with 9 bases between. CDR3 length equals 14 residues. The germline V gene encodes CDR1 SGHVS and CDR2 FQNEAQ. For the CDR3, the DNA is TGTGCCAGCAGCTCGCCAGGGTACACCGGGGAGCTGTTTTTT. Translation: CASSSPGYTGELFF.

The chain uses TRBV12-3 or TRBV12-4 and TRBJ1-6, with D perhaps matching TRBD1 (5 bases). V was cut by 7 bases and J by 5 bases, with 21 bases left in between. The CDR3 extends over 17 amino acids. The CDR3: CASTQRGGGKNNSPLHF. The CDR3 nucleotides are TGTGCCAGCACCCAAAGGGGCGGGGGTAAAAATAATTCACCCCTCCACTTT.

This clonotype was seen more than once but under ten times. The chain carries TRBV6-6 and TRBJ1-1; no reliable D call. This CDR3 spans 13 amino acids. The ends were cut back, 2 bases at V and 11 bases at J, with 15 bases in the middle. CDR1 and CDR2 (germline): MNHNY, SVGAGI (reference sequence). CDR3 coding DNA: TGTGCCAGCAGTTACGGGTCGGTGGGCGACGCTTTCTTT. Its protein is CASSYGSVGDAFF.

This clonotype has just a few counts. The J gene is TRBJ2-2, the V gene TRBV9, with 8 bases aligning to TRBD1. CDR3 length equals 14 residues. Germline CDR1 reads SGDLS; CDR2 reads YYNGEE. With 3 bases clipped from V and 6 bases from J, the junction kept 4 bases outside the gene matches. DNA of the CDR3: TGTGCCAGCAGCGGACTACAGGGGGCCGGGGAGCTGTTTTTT. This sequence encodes CASSGLQGAGELFF.

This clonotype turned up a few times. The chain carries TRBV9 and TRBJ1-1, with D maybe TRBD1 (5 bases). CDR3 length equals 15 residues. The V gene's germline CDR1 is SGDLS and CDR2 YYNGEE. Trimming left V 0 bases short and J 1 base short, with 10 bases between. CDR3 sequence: CASSVDPGTNTEAFF. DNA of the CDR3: TGTGCCAGCAGCGTAGATCCAGGGACGAACACTGAAGCTTTCTTT.

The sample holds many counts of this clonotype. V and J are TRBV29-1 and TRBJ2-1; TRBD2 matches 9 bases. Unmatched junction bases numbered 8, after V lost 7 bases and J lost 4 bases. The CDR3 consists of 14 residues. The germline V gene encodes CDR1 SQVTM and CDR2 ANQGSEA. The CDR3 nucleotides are TGCAGCGCCGCGAGACTAGCGGATTACAATGAGCAGTTCTTC. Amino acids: CSAARLADYNEQFF.

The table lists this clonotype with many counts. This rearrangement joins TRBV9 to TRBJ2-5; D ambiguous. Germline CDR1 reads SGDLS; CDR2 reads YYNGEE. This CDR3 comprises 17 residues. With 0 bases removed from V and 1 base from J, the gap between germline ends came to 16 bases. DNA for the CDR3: TGTGCCAGCAGCGTAGCACCTTCTTCGTCAGGCCAAGAGACCCAGTACTTC. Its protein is CASSVAPSSSGQETQYF.

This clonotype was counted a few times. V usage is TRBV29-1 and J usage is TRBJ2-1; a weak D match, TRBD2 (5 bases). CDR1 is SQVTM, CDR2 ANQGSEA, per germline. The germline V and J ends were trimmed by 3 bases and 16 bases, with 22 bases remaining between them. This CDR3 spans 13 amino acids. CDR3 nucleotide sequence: TGCAGCGTTGACTTGGCTAGCTTGGGTTCGATCTTCTTC. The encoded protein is CSVDLASLGSIFF.

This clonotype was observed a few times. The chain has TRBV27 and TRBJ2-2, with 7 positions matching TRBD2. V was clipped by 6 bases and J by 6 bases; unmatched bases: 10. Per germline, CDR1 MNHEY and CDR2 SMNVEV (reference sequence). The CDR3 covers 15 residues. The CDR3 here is CASSPEWGGAGELFF. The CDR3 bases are TGTGCCAGCAGCCCGGAGTGGGGAGGGGCCGGGGAGCTGTTTTTT.

As DNA, the CDR3 is TGTGCCAGCAGTTTTGGTGAGAGAGACACCTACGAGCAGTACTTC. The encoded protein is CASSFGERDTYEQYF. The chain links TRBV12-3 or TRBV12-4 to TRBJ2-7; no clear D gene. This CDR3 has 15 amino acids. V lost 3 bases, J lost 2 bases, and 14 bases lay in between.

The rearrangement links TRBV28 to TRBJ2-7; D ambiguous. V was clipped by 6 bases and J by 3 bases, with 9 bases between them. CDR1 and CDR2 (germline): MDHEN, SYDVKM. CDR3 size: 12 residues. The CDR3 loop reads CASRENRYEQYF. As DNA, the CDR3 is TGTGCCAGCAGAGAAAACCGCTACGAGCAGTACTTC.

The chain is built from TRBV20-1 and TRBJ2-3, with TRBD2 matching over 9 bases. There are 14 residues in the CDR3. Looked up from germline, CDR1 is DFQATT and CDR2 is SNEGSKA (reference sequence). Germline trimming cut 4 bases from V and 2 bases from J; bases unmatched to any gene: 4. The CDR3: CSAKAGGNTDTQYF. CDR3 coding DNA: TGCAGTGCTAAAGCGGGAGGAAACACAGATACGCAGTATTTT.

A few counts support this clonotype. CDR3 sequence (DNA): TGCAGTGCTAGGCAATTAGATCCCCTGGGCAATGAGCAGTTCTTC. Its translation is CSARQLDPLGNEQFF. The V and J genes are TRBV20-1 and TRBJ2-1; D gene ambiguous. This CDR3 is 15 amino acids long. V was clipped by 3 bases and J by 6 bases, with 18 bases between them. Germline CDR1 reads DFQATT; CDR2 reads SNEGSKA (reference sequence).

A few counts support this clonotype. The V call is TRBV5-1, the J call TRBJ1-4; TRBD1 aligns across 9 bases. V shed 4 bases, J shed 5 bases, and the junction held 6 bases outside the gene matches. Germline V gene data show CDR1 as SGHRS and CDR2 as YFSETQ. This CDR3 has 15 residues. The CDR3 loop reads CASSTGDRENEKLFF. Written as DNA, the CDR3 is TGCGCCAGCAGCACCGGGGACAGGGAAAATGAAAAACTGTTTTTT. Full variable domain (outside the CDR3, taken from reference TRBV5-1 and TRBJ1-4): KAGVTQTPRYLIKTRGQQVTLSCSPISGHRSVSWYQQTPGQGLQFLFEYFSETQRNKGNFPGRFSGRQFSNSRSEMNVSTLELGDSALYLCASSTGDRENEKLFFGSGTQLSVL.

In nucleotides, the CDR3 is TGCGCCAGCAGCCAAGATCGGAGGAACACCGGGGAGCTGTTTTTT. Its protein is CASSQDRRNTGELFF. The chain employs TRBV4-3 and TRBJ2-2, with unresolved D. CDR3 length: 15 amino acids. Deletions cut 0 bases from V and 1 base from J, with 6 bases between. Germline CDR1 and CDR2: LGHNA and YSLEER.

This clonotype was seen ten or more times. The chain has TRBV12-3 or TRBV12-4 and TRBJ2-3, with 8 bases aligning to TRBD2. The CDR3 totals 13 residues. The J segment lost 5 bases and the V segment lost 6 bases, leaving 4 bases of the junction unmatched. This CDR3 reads CASREAGVDTQYF. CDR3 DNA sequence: TGTGCCAGCAGGGAAGCGGGAGTAGATACGCAGTATTTT.